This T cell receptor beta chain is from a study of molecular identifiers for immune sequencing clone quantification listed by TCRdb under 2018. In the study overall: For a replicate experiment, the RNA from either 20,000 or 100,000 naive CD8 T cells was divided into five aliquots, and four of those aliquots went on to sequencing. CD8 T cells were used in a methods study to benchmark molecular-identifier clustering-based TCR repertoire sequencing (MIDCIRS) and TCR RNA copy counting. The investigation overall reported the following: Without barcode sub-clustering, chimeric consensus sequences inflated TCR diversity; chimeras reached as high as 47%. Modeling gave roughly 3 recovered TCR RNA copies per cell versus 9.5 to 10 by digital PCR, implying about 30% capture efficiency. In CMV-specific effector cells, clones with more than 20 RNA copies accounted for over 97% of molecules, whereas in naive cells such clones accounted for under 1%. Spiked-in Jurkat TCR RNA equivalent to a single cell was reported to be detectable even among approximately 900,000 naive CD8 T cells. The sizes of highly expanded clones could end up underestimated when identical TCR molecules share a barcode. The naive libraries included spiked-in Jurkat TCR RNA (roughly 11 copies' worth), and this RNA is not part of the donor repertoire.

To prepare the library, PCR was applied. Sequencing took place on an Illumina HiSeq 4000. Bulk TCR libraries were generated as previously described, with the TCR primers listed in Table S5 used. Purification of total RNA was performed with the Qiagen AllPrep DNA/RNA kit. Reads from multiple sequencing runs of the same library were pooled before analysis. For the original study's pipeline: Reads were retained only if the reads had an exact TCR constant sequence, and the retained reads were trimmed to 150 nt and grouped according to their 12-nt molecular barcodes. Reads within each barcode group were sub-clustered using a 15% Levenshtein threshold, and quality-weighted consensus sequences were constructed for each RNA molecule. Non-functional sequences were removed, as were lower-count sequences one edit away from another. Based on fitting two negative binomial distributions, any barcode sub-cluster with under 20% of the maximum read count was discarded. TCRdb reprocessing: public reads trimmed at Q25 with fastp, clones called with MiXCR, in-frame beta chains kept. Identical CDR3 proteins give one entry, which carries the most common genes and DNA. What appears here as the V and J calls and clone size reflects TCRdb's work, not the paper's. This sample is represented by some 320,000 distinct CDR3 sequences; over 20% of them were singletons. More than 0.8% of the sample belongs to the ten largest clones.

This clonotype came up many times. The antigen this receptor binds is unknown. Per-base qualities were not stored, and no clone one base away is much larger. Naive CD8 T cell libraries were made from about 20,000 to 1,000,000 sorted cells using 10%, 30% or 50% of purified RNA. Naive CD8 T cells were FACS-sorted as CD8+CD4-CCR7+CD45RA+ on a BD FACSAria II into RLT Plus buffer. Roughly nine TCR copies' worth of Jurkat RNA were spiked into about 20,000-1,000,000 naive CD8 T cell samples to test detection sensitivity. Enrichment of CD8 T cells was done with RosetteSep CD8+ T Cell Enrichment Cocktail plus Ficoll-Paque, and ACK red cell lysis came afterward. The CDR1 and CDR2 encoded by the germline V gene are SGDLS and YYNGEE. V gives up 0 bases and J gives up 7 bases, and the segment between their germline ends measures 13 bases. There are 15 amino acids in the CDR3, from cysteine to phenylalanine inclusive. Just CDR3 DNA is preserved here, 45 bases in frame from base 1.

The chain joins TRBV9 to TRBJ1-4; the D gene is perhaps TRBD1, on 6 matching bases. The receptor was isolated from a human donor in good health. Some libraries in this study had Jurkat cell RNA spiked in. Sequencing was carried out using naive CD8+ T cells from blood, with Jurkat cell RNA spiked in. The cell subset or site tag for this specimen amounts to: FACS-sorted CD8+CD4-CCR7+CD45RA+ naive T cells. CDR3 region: CASSVAGGVSEKLFF. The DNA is TGTGCCAGCAGCGTAGCGGGGGGCGTGAGTGAAAAACTGTTTTTT.